The 9 T cell receptor beta chains in this list originate from one sample, sequenced in a study of T-cell reconstitution after alpha-beta-depleted transplantation in children. Preparation of the TCRbeta library used unique molecular identifiers. TCRdb re-called the PCR reads with MiXCR, one entry per CDR3 protein. The sample consists of 260,000 or so distinct CDR3 sequences, approximately 12% of them appearing once. This specimen was PBMCs from the stem cell graft donor, taken from the stem cell graft. These TCRs come from a human donor who donated a stem cell graft to a child with acute lymphoblastic leukemia.

This clonotype was seen repeatedly, ten times or more. The chain joins TRBV6-6 to TRBJ1-1; 10 bases align to TRBD1. V lost 5 bases, J lost 3 bases, and 0 bases stayed unmatched. The CDR3 loop spans 13 amino acids. In germline, CDR1 is MNHNY, CDR2 SVGAGI (reference sequence). The CDR3 DNA reads TGTGCCAGCAGTGACAGGGGGCACACTGAAGCTTTCTTT. This encodes CASSDRGHTEAFF.

This clonotype was counted at least ten times. V gene TRBV25-1 combines with J gene TRBJ2-7; the match to TRBD1 covers 7 bases. Looked up from germline, CDR1 is MGHDK and CDR2 is SYGVNS. Trimming at V came to 4 bases and at J to 3 bases, leaving 9 bases not matched to a gene. The length of the CDR3 is 15 residues. CDR3 residues: CASSARQGVFYEQYF. DNA for the CDR3: TGTGCCAGCAGTGCCCGACAGGGTGTTTTCTACGAGCAGTACTTC.

This clonotype occurred many times. The chain employs TRBV19 and TRBJ2-1, with unresolved D. V was pared by 5 bases and J by 2 bases, with 13 bases between. The CDR3 contains 15 residues. Looked up from germline, CDR1 is LNHDA and CDR2 is SQIVND (reference sequence). CDR3 DNA sequence: TGTGCCAGTAGTTTCGACCGTGAAACCTACAATGAGCAGTTCTTC. It specifies CASSFDRETYNEQFF. Drawing the rest from reference TRBV19 and TRBJ2-1, the complete variable domain is DGGITQSPKYLFRKEGQNVTLSCEQNLNHDAMYWYRQDPGQGLRLIYYSQIVNDFQKGDIAEGYSVSREKKESFPLTVTSAQKNPTAFYLCASSFDRETYNEQFFGPGTRLTVL.

This chain connects TRBV7-2 to TRBJ1-6; maybe TRBD1 (6 bases). CDR1 and CDR2 from the germline V gene are SGHTA and FQGNSA. With 4 bases removed from V and 10 bases from J, the gap between germline ends came to 11 bases. This CDR3 comprises 13 residues. Here the CDR3 reads CASSSQGLSPLHF. CDR3 coding DNA: TGTGCCAGCAGCTCCCAGGGGCTCTCACCCCTCCACTTT.

V and J are TRBV7-6 and TRBJ2-2; 7 nucleotides agree with TRBD1. Germline lookup yields CDR1 SGHVS and CDR2 FNYEAQ. CDR3 length: 16 amino acids. J was trimmed by 4 bases and V by 5 bases; bases with no gene match: 10. The CDR3 DNA is TGTGCCAGCAGCCCTTGGGACAGTAAGACCACCGGGGAGCTGTTTTTT. It translates to CASSPWDSKTTGELFF.

About this clonotype itself: Being one base from a much bigger clone, this may be a read error. The V and J genes are TRBV28 and TRBJ1-6; D is uncertain. V lost 8 bases and J lost 17, with 28 bases in between. CDR1 MDHEN and CDR2 SYDVKM come from the germline V gene. There are 15 residues in the CDR3. CDR3 sequence: CASGVYQARRVHIHF. Written as DNA, the CDR3 is TGTGCCAGCGGAGTTTATCAAGCCAGAAGGGTACACATCCACTTT.

This clonotype was counted many times. This chain uses TRBV4-1 with TRBJ1-6; D is undetermined. The germline V gene encodes CDR1 MGHRA and CDR2 YSYEKL. V dropped 1 base and J dropped 6 bases, with 10 bases sitting between them. The length of the CDR3 is 15 residues. The CDR3 DNA is TGCGCCAGCAGCCAAGGTGGGATTCGTAATTCACCCCTCCACTTT. It translates to CASSQGGIRNSPLHF.

This clonotype was counted ten times or more. The chain combines TRBV28 with TRBJ2-6; D is uncertain. The CDR3 consists of 14 residues. CDR1 is MDHEN, CDR2 SYDVKM, per germline. V was clipped by 2 bases and J by 2 bases, with 4 bases between them. The CDR3 DNA is TGTGCCAGCAGTTTAAGGGCTGGGGCCAACGTCCTGACTTTC. Protein: CASSLRAGANVLTF.

This clonotype was counted ten times or more. DNA of the CDR3: TGTGCCAGCAGGGCGGGGTCCTTGGAGACCCAGTACTTC. Protein product: CASRAGSLETQYF. The chain combines TRBV27 with TRBJ2-5; possible D gene TRBD2, 6 bases. The V end lost 6 bases, the J end lost 5 bases, and 13 bases lay between the germline ends. Germline V gene sequence: CDR1 MNHEY, CDR2 SMNVEV (reference sequence). This CDR3 contains 13 residues.